These 20 T cell receptor beta chains were sequenced from one sample in a study of blood T cell repertoires in COVID-19. Here immunoSEQ multiplex PCR was the method, and the copy in TCRdb shows in-frame clones only, minus some. The table shows some 160,000 clones, with about 90% occurring only once. Sequenced sample: peripheral blood. These receptors were collected from a man aged 55-75 years with acute or convalescent COVID-19.

This chain uses TRBV6-2 or TRBV6-3 with TRBJ2-3; 7 nucleotides agree with TRBD1. V gave up 6 bases and J gave up 2 bases; unmatched junction bases: 14. This CDR3 region has 17 residues. The germline gives CDR1 MNHEY, CDR2 SVGEGT. CDR3 coding DNA: TGTGCCAGCAGCATTCCCGCCGGGACAGCCTACACAGATACGCAGTATTTT. This gives the protein CASSIPAGTAYTDTQYF.

V gene TRBV29-1 combines with J gene TRBJ2-7; the match to TRBD2 covers 10 bases. The CDR3 contains 14 residues. Germline CDR1 reads SQVTM; CDR2 reads ANQGSEA. V shed 4 bases and J 2 bases; nucleotides not matched to a gene: 5. CDR3 nucleotide sequence: TGCAGCGTTGCTGGCAGCGGGGGGGCCTACGAGCAGTACTTC. Translated: CSVAGSGGAYEQYF.

The chain carries TRBV27 and TRBJ2-1; maybe TRBD1 (6 bases). Germline V gives CDR1 MNHEY, CDR2 SMNVEV (reference sequence). CDR3 length: 14 residues. Trimming removed 3 bases from V and 5 bases from J, with 11 bases in between. CDR3 sequence (DNA): TGTGCCAGCAGTTTCGGCAGGGGCAACAATGAGCAGTTCTTC. Protein product: CASSFGRGNNEQFF.

This sequence joins TRBV18 and TRBJ1-4; D unclear. Germline CDR1 KGHSH, CDR2 LQKENI. The V and J ends lost 6 bases and 2 bases respectively, with 16 bases between them. CDR3 size: 16 residues. CDR3 nucleotide sequence: TGTGCCAGCTCTGCTGGACTGGGATCTACTAATGAAAAACTGTTTTTT. It translates to CASSAGLGSTNEKLFF.

This rearrangement joins TRBV5-1 to TRBJ1-6; 9 bases match TRBD1. V lost 2 bases to trimming and J lost 7 bases; unmatched junction nucleotides: 10. Germline CDR1 reads SGHRS; CDR2 reads YFSETQ. The length of the CDR3 is 17 residues. CDR3 in amino acids: CASSFRRPGQGNSPLHF. The CDR3 DNA is TGCGCCAGCAGCTTTAGACGTCCGGGACAGGGAAATTCACCCCTCCACTTT.

The V gene is TRBV15, the J gene TRBJ1-3, with D possibly matching TRBD1 (5 bases). V was cut by 1 base and J by 6 bases, with 10 bases left in between. Germline V gives CDR1 LNHNV, CDR2 YYDKDF (reference sequence). The CDR3 spans 14 residues. The CDR3 region is CATSRGTQANTIYF. The CDR3 coding sequence is TGTGCCACCAGCAGAGGGACACAAGCAAACACCATATATTTT.

The chain employs TRBV5-1 and TRBJ2-3; D is unclear. The V and J ends lost 0 bases and 0 bases respectively, with 8 bases between them. Looked up from germline, CDR1 is SGHRS and CDR2 is YFSETQ. The CDR3 contains 15 residues. The CDR3 sequence is CASSLGGVSTDTQYF. In DNA, the CDR3 is TGCGCCAGCAGCTTGGGCGGCGTTAGCACAGATACGCAGTATTTT.

The rearrangement uses TRBV18 and TRBJ2-5, with D perhaps TRBD2 (6 bases). V shed 3 bases and J shed 4 bases, with 15 bases lying between them. Germline V lookup: CDR1 KGHSH, CDR2 LQKENI. The CDR3 has 15 residues. The CDR3 DNA reads as TGTGCCAGCTCACCGGTAGTCTCCGGGGGAGAGACCCAGTACTTC. Amino acids: CASSPVVSGGETQYF.

V is TRBV9 and J is TRBJ2-1; a weak D match, TRBD1 (7 bases). Germline CDR1 and CDR2: SGDLS and YYNGEE. The CDR3 runs to 16 residues. Trimming stripped 4 bases from V and 1 base from J, with 15 bases between. The CDR3 DNA sequence: TGTGCCAGCAGCAGGCGACAGGGAGGATCCTACAATGAGCAGTTCTTC. Encoded protein: CASSRRQGGSYNEQFF.

This chain joins TRBV24-1 and TRBJ2-7; 7 bases map to TRBD1. V shed 6 bases and J 2 bases; nucleotides not matched to a gene: 6. The CDR3 length is 14 residues. The germline CDR1 and CDR2 sequences are KGHDR and SFDVKD. In DNA, the CDR3 is TGTGCCACCAGTCAGAGGGGGCGCCCCTACGAGCAGTACTTC. Translating it yields CATSQRGRPYEQYF.

The chain combines TRBV4-1 with TRBJ1-3; D is undetermined. Germline V gene sequence: CDR1 MGHRA, CDR2 YSYEKL. This CDR3 is built from 15 residues. Trimming took off 3 bases at V and 1 base at J, with 10 bases between the two ends. Here the CDR3 DNA reads TGCGCCAGCAGCCAGAACGGGGTGTCTGGAAACACCATATATTTT. Residues: CASSQNGVSGNTIYF.

The chain employs TRBV19 and TRBJ1-3; D may be TRBD1 (5 bases). V dropped 4 bases and J dropped 0 bases, with 10 bases sitting between them. CDR1 is LNHDA, CDR2 SQIVND, per germline (reference sequence). The CDR3 is made up of 15 amino acids. In DNA form, the CDR3 reads TGTGCCAGTAGTACCGGACACTTCTCTGGAAACACCATATATTTT. As protein: CASSTGHFSGNTIYF.

This rearrangement joins TRBV2 to TRBJ2-1; the D gene is possibly TRBD2 (7 bases). The CDR3 loop spans 15 amino acids. V lost 7 bases to trimming and J lost 1 base, with 14 bases between them. Germline lookup yields CDR1 SNHLY and CDR2 FYNNEI. The DNA of the CDR3 is TGTGCCAGCACCGAGGGGGGGTATTCCTACAATGAGCAGTTCTTC. Its translation: CASTEGGYSYNEQFF.

J is TRBJ2-1 and V is TRBV6-5; D is perhaps TRBD2 (7 bases). This CDR3 spans 13 amino acids. The V gene's germline CDR1 is MNHEY and CDR2 SVGAGI. Trimming removed 5 bases from V and 8 bases from J, with 13 bases in between. The CDR3 sequence: CASSPSGGYEQFF. For the CDR3, the DNA is TGTGCCAGCAGTCCATCGGGGGGCTATGAGCAGTTCTTC.

Many counts were recorded for this clone. The CDR3 sequence: CASSRRLAAREAQYF. CDR3 DNA sequence: TGTGCCAGCAGCCGCCGACTAGCGGCCAGGGAGGCCCAGTACTTC. The chain links TRBV11-1 to TRBJ2-5, with TRBD2 matching over 9 bases. The CDR3 is made up of 15 amino acids. Trimming removed 5 bases from V and 9 bases from J; junction bases left unmatched: 13. Germline V gene sequence: CDR1 SGHAT, CDR2 FQDESV (reference sequence).

This clone is a singleton in its sample. V and J are TRBV6-2 or TRBV6-3 and TRBJ1-2; TRBD1 is a possible D gene (5 bases). The CDR3 consists of 15 residues. Looked up from germline, CDR1 is MNHEY and CDR2 is SVGEGT. Deletions cut 2 bases from V and 4 bases from J, with 14 bases between. Here the CDR3 DNA reads TGTGCCAGCAGTTACGGTGTAGCGGACATCTATGGCTACACCTTC. It specifies CASSYGVADIYGYTF.

V gene TRBV18 combines with J gene TRBJ1-5; D gene unclear. This CDR3 contains 14 residues. Germline V gene lookup returns CDR1 KGHSH and CDR2 LQKENI. V was clipped by 6 bases and J by 4 bases, with 13 bases between them. CDR3 sequence reads: CASSPERSNQPQHF. For the CDR3, the DNA is TGTGCCAGCTCTCCGGAACGGAGTAATCAGCCCCAGCATTTT.

The chain recombines TRBV20-1 with TRBJ2-7; 8 positions match TRBD2. Unmatched junction bases numbered 1, after V lost 5 bases and J lost 4 bases. Germline V gene lookup returns CDR1 DFQATT and CDR2 SNEGSKA (reference sequence). The CDR3 covers 11 residues. CDR3 loop: CSAQREYEQYF. CDR3 nucleotide sequence: TGCAGTGCTCAGCGGGAGTACGAGCAGTACTTC.

This chain connects TRBV18 to TRBJ1-2; TRBD1 matches at 7 bases. From germline, CDR1 is KGHSH and CDR2 LQKENI. V lost 3 bases to trimming and J lost 3 bases; unmatched junction nucleotides: 7. The CDR3 contains 15 residues. The chain's CDR3 is CASSPYLGGDYGYTF. The CDR3 DNA is TGTGCCAGCTCACCGTATTTAGGGGGCGACTATGGCTACACCTTC.

The rearrangement uses TRBV4-1 and TRBJ2-7; D might be TRBD1 (6 bases). The CDR3 totals 15 residues. Per germline, CDR1 MGHRA and CDR2 YSYEKL. V lost 0 bases and J 4 bases, leaving 13 bases between the germline ends. The CDR3 protein is CASSQEQGLFYEQYF. CDR3 sequence (DNA): TGCGCCAGCAGCCAAGAACAGGGCCTTTTTTACGAGCAGTACTTC.